This T cell receptor beta chain was captured in a study of regulatory T cells in long-lasting Graves disease. Indicated time point: newly diagnosed GD, antithyroid drugs for less than 3 months. PBMCs provided the RNA from which the TCR library was made. Arm-PCR with iRepertoire HTBI primers amplified the CDR3 regions for these TCR beta libraries. Each CDR3 protein gets one entry after TCRdb re-called the multiplex PCR reads with MiXCR. Among 550,000 to 700,000 distinct CDR3 sequences, roughly a sixth were seen once, and the ten largest hold approximately 12%. These sequences were also reported in another study, on T cells in Graves' hyperthyroidism and ophthalmopathy.

The sequence was collected from a man between 18 and 35 years old with Graves disease. The sample was peripheral blood mononuclear cells (PBMCs), taken at new diagnosis, from a patient treated with antithyroid drugs.

CDR3 in amino acids: CASSLKAGSPETQYF. CDR3 coding DNA: TGTGCCAGCAGCTTAAAAGCGGGATCACCAGAGACCCAGTACTTC. The rearrangement joins TRBV7-6 to TRBJ2-5, with 7 bases aligning to TRBD2. Germline V gives CDR1 SGHVS, CDR2 FNYEAQ. Trimming cost V 2 bases and J 4 bases; bases outside gene matches: 7. This CDR3 has 15 amino acids.